What follows are 18 T cell receptor beta chains derived from one specimen sequenced in a study of blood T cells in healthy people across ages. Combining a sample-barcoded 5' primer with a J-beta primer mix, a second PCR ran for roughly 7 to 11 cycles. TCRdb passed the 5' RACE reads through MiXCR, listing each CDR3 protein once. The sample carries under 1,000,000 distinct CDR3 sequences, about 34% recorded once. The specimen was blood. The receptor set was obtained from a man between 18 and 35 years old in good health.

This clonotype was counted only a few times. The rearrangement joins TRBV19 to TRBJ2-6; TRBD1 is a possible D gene (7 bases). V was trimmed by 10 bases and J by 1 base, leaving 14 bases between them. There are 15 residues in the CDR3. The germline gives CDR1 LNHDA, CDR2 SQIVND (reference sequence). The CDR3 loop reads CATKEGASGANVLTF. DNA of the CDR3: TGTGCCACTAAGGAGGGGGCATCTGGGGCCAACGTCCTGACTTTC.

A note on this clonotype: A much larger clone is a single base away; this may be a read error. This sequence joins TRBV29-1 and TRBJ2-5, with D possibly TRBD2 on 6 matching bases. The V and J ends lost 5 bases and 10 bases respectively, with 26 bases between them. The CDR3 consists of 15 residues. Germline loops: CDR1 SQVTM, CDR2 ANQGSEA. As DNA, the CDR3 is TGCAGCGTTCCCCCCAGCCCCGACAGTGGGGGGAACCAGTACTTC. It is translated as CSVPPSPDSGGNQYF.

The chain has TRBV18 and TRBJ2-1, with D perhaps given as TRBD1 or TRBD2 (6 bases each). In germline, CDR1 is KGHSH, CDR2 LQKENI. The CDR3 loop spans 14 amino acids. The V end was cut by 6 bases, the J end by 7 bases, with 16 bases between. The CDR3 loop reads CASSGGDLGNEQFF. DNA of the CDR3: TGTGCCAGCTCGGGGGGCGATTTGGGGAATGAGCAGTTCTTC.

About this clonotype itself: Because the CDR3's place on the DNA is in doubt, the DNA is left out and the CDR3 is given as listed by TCRdb. The chain combines TRBV2 with TRBJ1-4. Germline V gives CDR1 SNHLY, CDR2 FYNNEI. Including both end residues, the CDR3 is 11 amino acids long. This CDR3 is CASSSSGSGFF.

Points on this clonotype: Being one base from a much bigger clone, this may be a read error. V usage is TRBV7-9 and J usage is TRBJ2-3; unclear D gene. CDR3 length: 14 residues. CDR1 is SEHNR, CDR2 FQNEAQ, per germline (reference sequence). CDR3 in amino acids: CASSLTGVADTLYF. CDR3 DNA: TGTGCCAGCAGCTTAACTGGGGTCGCAGATACGCTGTATTTT.

The V and J genes are TRBV20-1 and TRBJ2-3; the match to TRBD2 covers 8 bases. There are 14 residues in the CDR3. V trimming: 1 base; J trimming: 1 base; junction bases outside the gene matches: 1. Germline assignment: CDR1 DFQATT and CDR2 SNEGSKA (reference sequence). The CDR3: CSARVGLGTDTQYF. CDR3 bases: TGCAGTGCTAGAGTGGGACTAGGCACAGATACGCAGTATTTT.

This clonotype was seen at least ten times. The V and J genes are TRBV28 and TRBJ2-1; D is perhaps TRBD1 (5 bases). This CDR3 contains 14 residues. Trimming shortened V by 2 bases and J by 8 bases, and 13 bases separated the two germline ends. Per the germline V gene, CDR1 is MDHEN and CDR2 is SYDVKM. The CDR3 sequence is CASSLRAGLHEQFF. The CDR3 DNA reads TGTGCCAGCAGTTTACGGGCAGGGTTGCATGAGCAGTTCTTC.

There are a few counts of this clonotype. The rearrangement joins TRBV20-1 to TRBJ2-3; 8 nucleotides match TRBD1. The CDR3 is 15 residues long. V shed 4 bases and J 8 bases; nucleotides not matched to a gene: 14. Germline CDR1 reads DFQATT; CDR2 reads SNEGSKA (reference sequence). The CDR3 spells CSATTGAPFTGTQYF. CDR3 sequence (DNA): TGCAGTGCTACGACAGGGGCCCCCTTTACGGGTACGCAGTATTTT.

Worth noting for this clonotype: One base away lies a much larger clone, so this may be a sequencing read error. J is TRBJ2-5 and V is TRBV5-4, with D possibly being TRBD2 (5 bases). Trimming took 1 base from V and 7 from J, leaving 11 bases between them. Germline CDR1 SGHNT, CDR2 YYREEE (reference sequence). The CDR3 consists of 13 residues. CDR3 sequence reads: CASSLNLGGTQYF. DNA of the CDR3: TGTGCCAGCAGCTTGAATCTTGGAGGGACCCAGTACTTC.

The gene calls are TRBV5-5 and TRBJ2-1; 9 bases align to TRBD1. Germline assignment: CDR1 SGHKS and CDR2 YYEKEE (reference sequence). V gave up 4 bases and J gave up 6 bases; unmatched junction bases: 8. The CDR3 runs 15 residues. The CDR3 nucleotides read TGTGCCAGCAGCCCGGGACAGGGTAGGGGCAATGAGCAGTTCTTC. Encoded protein: CASSPGQGRGNEQFF.

This clonotype was seen at least ten times. J is TRBJ2-1 and V is TRBV20-1, with 10 bases fitting TRBD1. This CDR3 is 15 amino acids long. The germline V gene has CDR1 DFQATT and CDR2 SNEGSKA (reference sequence). The CDR3 is CSATLRDRGYNEQFF. CDR3 in DNA: TGCAGCGCAACACTCCGGGACAGGGGTTACAATGAGCAGTTCTTC.

This clonotype has only a few counts. V usage is TRBV2 and J usage is TRBJ2-1; 11 nucleotides match TRBD1. Germline assignment: CDR1 SNHLY and CDR2 FYNNEI. The CDR3 is made up of 14 amino acids. V shed 7 bases, J shed 10 bases, and the junction held 9 bases outside the gene matches. The CDR3 protein is CASKPRTGGDEQFF. In DNA, the CDR3 is TGTGCCAGCAAACCCAGGACAGGGGGCGACGAGCAGTTCTTC.

In this sample, this clonotype turned up many times. The chain links TRBV29-1 to TRBJ2-3; D is unresolved. Germline assignment: CDR1 SQVTM and CDR2 ANQGSEA. The CDR3 has 10 amino acids. Trimming cost V 6 bases and J 6 bases, with 7 bases left between them. CDR3: CSVQFDTQYF. CDR3 nucleotides: TGCAGCGTCCAATTCGATACGCAGTATTTT.

The chain carries TRBV6-6 and TRBJ2-5, with 11 bases fitting TRBD1. Germline lookup yields CDR1 MNHNY and CDR2 SVGAGI (reference sequence). The CDR3 has 14 residues. With 2 bases clipped from V and 11 bases from J, the junction kept 7 bases outside the gene matches. Here the CDR3 reads CASSYGQGADEQYF. In DNA, the CDR3 is TGTGCCAGCAGTTACGGACAGGGGGCGGATGAGCAGTACTTC.

The chain links TRBV12-5 to TRBJ2-3; D not resolved. Trimming removed 1 base from V and 2 bases from J, with 10 bases in between. The CDR3 sequence is 15 residues long. CDR1 and CDR2 (germline): LGHNT, FRNRAP. Written as DNA, the CDR3 is TGTGCTAGTGGTTTGGCCCAGTCGTTCACAGATACGCAGTATTTT. The encoded protein is CASGLAQSFTDTQYF. The variable domain in full, with the rest retrieved from reference TRBV12-5 and TRBJ2-3, is DARVTQTPRHKVTEMGQEVTMRCQPILGHNTVFWYRQTMMQGLELLAYFRNRAPLDDSGMPKDRFSAEMPDATLATLKIQPSEPRDSAVYFCASGLAQSFTDTQYFGPGTRLTVL.

This clonotype has just a few counts. The chain combines TRBV18 with TRBJ1-1; unclear D gene. Trimming stripped 6 bases from V and 1 base from J, with 15 bases between. This CDR3 is 15 amino acids long. Germline CDR1 KGHSH, CDR2 LQKENI. CDR3 DNA: TGTGCCAGCTCTTATGAGGCGGCGCGGAACACTGAAGCTTTCTTT. Its translation: CASSYEAARNTEAFF.

V usage is TRBV12-3 or TRBV12-4 and J usage is TRBJ2-1, with 11 nucleotides matching TRBD1. This CDR3 is 15 amino acids long. V shed 6 bases and J 10 bases; nucleotides not matched to a gene: 11. CDR3 nucleotides: TGTGCCAGCAGCCAGTCCCGGGACAGGGGGGGAGAGCAGTTCTTC. It translates to CASSQSRDRGGEQFF.

The chain combines TRBV25-1 with TRBJ2-5; TRBD1 is a possible D gene (5 bases). V shed 1 base and J shed 11 bases, with 17 bases lying between them. Germline loops: CDR1 MGHDK, CDR2 SYGVNS. This CDR3 region has 14 residues. The DNA for the CDR3 is TGTGCCAGCAGTGAATTCGCGTGGGGCAATGAGCAGTACTTC. Protein sequence: CASSEFAWGNEQYF.